This entry concerns a single T cell receptor beta chain. Its antigen is currently unknown. A much larger clone is a single base away; this may be a read error. From germline, CDR1 is MNHGY and CDR2 SVAAGI. The CDR3 is 11 residues long. TCRdb re-derived calls from the reads in MiXCR, one entry per CDR3 protein. The sample consists of around 6,000 distinct CDR3 sequences, approximately 53% of them appearing once. This sample is drawn from a study of T cell repertoires in cytomegalovirus infection. Across the study: TCR beta signatures that were public indicated CMV infection and matching HLA type. The study's findings and limits: Cumulative frequency of public TCR beta families picked out carriers of CMV plus the relevant HLA.

The chain links TRBV6-9 to TRBJ1-1; TRBD1 might be the D (5 bases). This clonotype originated in a human donor in good health (CMV status not recorded). Some clones in this sample may be carry-over from other donors' samples. Material: PBMCs, sequenced either directly or after in vitro stimulation (not recorded which). The CDR3 region is CASSYPGEAYF. The CDR3 DNA sequence: TGTGCCAGCAGTTATCCGGGGGAAGCTTACTTT.